The source of this TCR beta chain is a study of blood T cell repertoires in COVID-19. Study-wide context: Collection of acute and convalescent COVID-19 samples took place in the United States, Italy and Spain. From T cells, B-cell-depleted T cells, or PBMCs came the material, which was cDNA or gDNA.

Per the original methods: Counts of nucleated cells, estimated from reference gene primer amplification, were obtained. Assay used: immunoSEQ multiplex PCR; TCRdb lists only in-frame clones, some missing. The V and J calls and the clone size are those of that table, but D and trimming were determined from the DNA. This table holds approximately 250,000 clones, roughly 89% found once. The CDR3 length is 13 residues. The V end lost 2 bases, the J end lost 7 bases, and 8 bases lay between the germline ends. Germline V lookup: CDR1 SNHLY, CDR2 FYNNEI. The chain carries TRBV2 and TRBJ2-2; possible D gene TRBD1, 5 bases. Sequenced sample: peripheral blood. The clonotype comes from a middle-aged woman who had recovered from COVID-19. The CDR3 DNA reads as TGTGCCAGCAGTGAAAGGGGTAACGGGGAGCTGTTTTTT. Translating it yields CASSERGNGELFF.